This is a list of T cell receptor beta chains from one sample in a study of blood T cell repertoires in COVID-19. Produced via immunoSEQ multiplex PCR; TCRdb's table is partial and in-frame only. Of roughly 300,000 clones in the sample, about nine tenths were seen once. The material sequenced was PBMCs or T cells enriched from blood (not recorded which). The receptors come from a woman between 35 and 50 years old with acute COVID-19. Each CDR3 is given with its conserved first and last residue. The D gene is left open where the match is weak. Not all rows give a size; the values are once, few, many and, for expanded clones, a class.

d_call | clone_size | j_call | v_call | cdr3_aa | cdr3_nt
TRBD1 | . | TRBJ1-1 | TRBV7-8 | CASSRTGAWAFF | TGTGCCAGCAGCCGGACAGGGGCGTGGGCTTTCTTT
. | . | TRBJ2-5 | TRBV7-2 | CASSLKRSIETQYF | TGTGCCAGCAGCTTAAAGCGTAGCATAGAGACCCAGTACTTC
. | . | TRBJ1-5 | TRBV6-6 | CASSYEWSQPQHF | TGTGCCAGCAGTTACGAATGGAGTCAGCCCCAGCATTTT
. | . | TRBJ1-5 | TRBV10-3 | CATIADPGIQPQHF | TGTGCCACCATCGCGGATCCCGGGATTCAGCCCCAGCATTTT
TRBD2 | . | TRBJ2-5 | TRBV11-3 | CASSPRTSGKETQYF | TGTGCCAGCAGCCCCCGGACTAGCGGGAAAGAGACCCAGTACTTC
TRBD2 | . | TRBJ2-3 | TRBV28 | CASREAGGMRTDTQYF | TGTGCCAGCAGAGAAGCGGGGGGGATGAGAACAGATACGCAGTATTTT
. | . | TRBJ1-6 | TRBV6-2/TRBV6-3 | CASSLTGGSPLHF | TGTGCCAGCAGTTTAACGGGAGGTTCACCCCTCCACTTT
. | once | TRBJ1-1 | TRBV27 | CASSFGGINTEAFF | TGTGCCAGCAGTTTCGGAGGTATAAACACTGAAGCTTTCTTT
. | . | TRBJ2-1 | TRBV3-1/TRBV3-2 | CASSQDLRGYNEQFF | TGTGCCAGCAGCCAAGATCTCCGCGGATACAATGAGCAGTTCTTC
TRBD1 | . | TRBJ2-4 | TRBV19 | CAGWDREKNIQYF | TGTGCCGGGTGGGACAGGGAAAAAAACATTCAGTACTTC
TRBD1 | . | TRBJ1-3 | TRBV5-1 | CASSYDRVGTGNTIYF | TGCGCCAGCAGCTACGACAGGGTAGGGACTGGAAACACCATATATTTT
TRBD1 | . | TRBJ2-1 | TRBV24-1 | CATSDLRQGYEQFF | TGTGCCACCAGTGACCTTCGACAGGGCTATGAGCAGTTCTTC
. | . | TRBJ2-1 | TRBV2 | CASSDRASSYNEQFF | TGTGCCAGCAGTGACAGGGCCTCCTCCTACAATGAGCAGTTCTTC
TRBD2 | . | TRBJ2-1 | TRBV15 | CATSRAQGLAGNEQFF | TGTGCCACCAGCAGAGCCCAGGGACTAGCGGGCAATGAGCAGTTCTTC
. | . | TRBJ1-4 | TRBV9 | CASSPRGRGTNEKLFF | TGTGCCAGCAGCCCGAGAGGCCGGGGGACTAATGAAAAACTGTTTTTT
TRBD2 | . | TRBJ2-7 | TRBV6-2/TRBV6-3 | CASSNDRGLAGPYEQYF | TGTGCCAGCAGTAACGACAGAGGACTAGCGGGACCCTACGAGCAGTACTTC
. | . | TRBJ2-1 | TRBV5-6 | CASSLGPRLRHNEQFF | TGTGCCAGCAGCTTGGGTCCGCGGTTGAGGCACAATGAGCAGTTCTTC
TRBD1 | . | TRBJ1-1 | TRBV19 | CASSSGTGGRLGSSEAFF | TGTGCCAGTAGCTCCGGGACAGGGGGAAGGCTAGGGTCTTCTGAAGCTTTCTTT
. | . | TRBJ1-2 | TRBV15 | CATRPIGGYGYTF | TGTGCCACCAGGCCGATCGGGGGATATGGCTACACCTTC
. | . | TRBJ1-5 | TRBV30 | CAWSVAGIQPQHF | TGTGCCTGGAGTGTAGCGGGAATCCAGCCCCAGCATTTT
. | . | TRBJ1-6 | TRBV5-1 | CASRQELNNSPLHF | TGCGCCAGCAGACAGGAATTAAATAATTCACCCCTCCACTTT
TRBD1 | . | TRBJ2-2 | TRBV7-8 | CASSGRGPNTGELFF | TGTGCCAGCAGCGGAAGGGGGCCGAACACCGGGGAGCTGTTTTTT
TRBD1 | few | TRBJ2-2 | TRBV4-1 | CASSRQPGTGVTGELFF | TGCGCCAGCAGCCGCCAACCCGGGACAGGGGTGACCGGGGAGCTGTTTTTT
. | . | TRBJ2-7 | TRBV30 | CAWRPSNWAGRYEQYF | TGTGCCTGGAGGCCATCTAATTGGGCGGGGCGTTACGAGCAGTACTTC
. | . | TRBJ1-1 | TRBV6-4 | CASSDSSGGAGKAFF | TGTGCCAGCAGTGACTCGAGCGGGGGCGCGGGGAAAGCTTTCTTT
. | . | TRBJ2-3 | TRBV27 | CASSSTRGYSTDTQYF | TGTGCCAGCAGCTCCACTCGGGGTTACAGCACAGATACGCAGTATTTT